The 31 T cell receptor beta chains below come from one sample, sequenced in a study of Graves' ophthalmopathy and Graves' hyperthyroidism. As the template, RNA transcripts were used to amplify TCR beta CDR3 regions. HTBI primers served in a first-round RT-PCR, which a second-round multiplex PCR followed. In TCRdb, the multiplex PCR reads were re-called with MiXCR into one record per CDR3 protein. The sample lists over a million distinct CDR3 sequences; about 35% were seen once. The sequenced sample was peripheral blood or thyroid tissue (not recorded which). Receptors were obtained from an adult man with Graves' hyperthyroidism.

Ten or more counts support this clonotype. The rearrangement links TRBV6-5 to TRBJ1-5, with TRBD1 matching 7 bases. The V and J ends lost 8 bases and 6 bases, in that order; junction bases with no gene match: 7. This CDR3 comprises 13 residues. In germline, CDR1 is MNHEY, CDR2 SVGAGI. The CDR3 reads CASDLTGFQPQHF. The CDR3 DNA reads as TGTGCCAGCGACCTGACAGGGTTTCAGCCCCAGCATTTT.

The genes are TRBV12-3 or TRBV12-4 and TRBJ1-3; a weak D match, TRBD1 (5 bases). V was cut by 6 bases and J by 4 bases, with 16 bases left in between. The CDR3 totals 15 residues. CDR3 DNA sequence: TGTGCCAGCAGACCCCCCTCGGGGGTAGGAAACACCATATATTTT. The encoded protein is CASRPPSGVGNTIYF.

The chain is built from TRBV15 and TRBJ1-6, with TRBD1 matching over 7 bases. V gave up 8 bases and J gave up 9 bases; unmatched junction bases: 10. Germline V gene lookup returns CDR1 LNHNV and CDR2 YYDKDF (reference sequence). This CDR3 spans 14 amino acids. The CDR3 region has the DNA TGTGCCACCGAGAGGGACAGACCTGGTTCACCCCTCCACTTT. Its protein is CATERDRPGSPLHF.

The chain recombines TRBV29-1 with TRBJ2-5; no reliable D call. Trimming removed 4 bases at V and 5 bases at J, with 14 bases between. Germline values: CDR1 SQVTM, CDR2 ANQGSEA. The CDR3 contains 13 residues. The CDR3 DNA is TGCAGCGTTGTCGGCCAGGCACACGAGACCCAGTACTTC. Protein: CSVVGQAHETQYF.

This clonotype showed up just a few times. The V gene is TRBV6-5, the J gene TRBJ1-6; 10 bases align to TRBD1. The CDR3 contains 18 residues. Germline loops: CDR1 MNHEY, CDR2 SVGAGI. Trimming at V came to 0 bases and at J to 9 bases, leaving 11 bases not matched to a gene. The CDR3 loop reads CASSYSPRTGQGSSPLHF. The CDR3 region has the DNA TGTGCCAGCAGTTACTCCCCCCGCACGGGACAGGGGAGTTCACCCCTCCACTTT.

This sequence joins TRBV29-1 and TRBJ2-7; TRBD2 is a possible D gene (5 bases). The CDR3 has 12 residues. The ends were cut back, 8 bases at V and 3 bases at J, with 14 bases in the middle. Germline loops: CDR1 SQVTM, CDR2 ANQGSEA. In nucleotides, the CDR3 is TGCAGCCAAGAGGGTAGAGGCTACGAGCAGTACTTC. Translating it yields CSQEGRGYEQYF.

Concerning this clonotype itself: The junction departs from the called germline gene at one end, perhaps through a read error. The V gene is TRBV6-5, the J gene TRBJ2-7, with 8 nucleotides matching TRBD1. This CDR3 contains 11 residues. Germline loops: CDR1 MNHEY, CDR2 SVGAGI. CDR3 sequence (DNA): TGTGCCAGCCACTCGGAGGGGGGACAGGAATTC. Translating gives CASHSEGGQEF.

The V and J genes are TRBV7-9 and TRBJ1-6; maybe TRBD1 (6 bases). From germline, CDR1 is SEHNR and CDR2 FQNEAQ (reference sequence). CDR3 length: 14 amino acids. Trimming stripped 6 bases from V and 8 bases from J, with 14 bases between. The CDR3 DNA reads as TGTGCCAGCAGTCTTACAGGGTTTGATTCACCCCTCCACTTT. Protein sequence: CASSLTGFDSPLHF.

This clonotype was counted ten times or more. The genes are TRBV10-3 and TRBJ1-4; D remains unclear. V shed 0 bases and J shed 5 bases, with 10 bases lying between them. The CDR3 is 15 residues long. Germline V gene data show CDR1 as ENHRY and CDR2 as SYGVKD. The CDR3 DNA is TGTGCCATCAGTGAGTCAGAGCAGCTCAATGAAAAACTGTTTTTT. Its translation: CAISESEQLNEKLFF.

The chain carries TRBV29-1 and TRBJ2-5, with a tentative D call TRBD2 (5 bases). Looked up from germline, CDR1 is SQVTM and CDR2 is ANQGSEA. V was shortened by 6 bases and J by 3 bases, with 14 bases between the two germline ends. The CDR3 has 13 residues. CDR3 sequence (DNA): TGCAGCGTCCCCACTGGGCGGGAAGAGACCCAGTACTTC. It is translated as CSVPTGREETQYF.

Regarding this clonotype: The DNA is left out, because the CDR3 cannot be placed on it with certainty; the CDR3 is given as TCRdb lists it. The rearrangement joins TRBV2 to TRBJ1-4; the DNA was not used to check the table's D call, TRBD1. The CDR3 comprises 16 residues, both ends counted. Germline values: CDR1 SNHLY, CDR2 FYNNEI. The chain's CDR3 is CASSSSGPTTNEKLFF.

Regarding this clonotype: Lacking the conserved final phenylalanine or tryptophan, this CDR3 likely reflects a read error. The limits of the CDR3 on the DNA are not certain, so only TCRdb's listed CDR3 is given. The V call is TRBV29-1, the J call TRBJ1-4. Per the germline V gene, CDR1 is SQVTM and CDR2 is ANQGSEA. From its first to its last residue, the CDR3 has 9 amino acids. This CDR3 is CSVPPGTNY.

At least ten counts were recorded for this clonotype. The rearrangement uses TRBV20-1 and TRBJ1-1, with a weak D call TRBD1 (5 bases). This CDR3 region has 12 residues. V was pared by 5 bases and J by 8 bases, with 15 bases between. Germline-derived CDR1 and CDR2 are DFQATT and SNEGSKA (reference sequence). CDR3 DNA sequence: TGCAGTGCTGTACTGGTGGGGCGCGAAGCTTTCTTT. Translating it yields CSAVLVGREAFF.

This clonotype has ten or more counts. The chain is built from TRBV12-3 or TRBV12-4 and TRBJ1-5; no definite D call. The CDR3 has 16 amino acids. V was shortened by 5 bases and J by 1 base, with 15 bases between the two germline ends. CDR3 amino acids: CASSPRPSPSNQPQHF. For the CDR3, the DNA is TGTGCCAGCAGTCCCCGGCCTAGCCCAAGCAATCAGCCCCAGCATTTT.

This clonotype was detected ten times or more. The chain joins TRBV5-1 to TRBJ2-7; TRBD2 aligns across 12 bases. Germline trimming cut 4 bases from V and 4 bases from J; bases unmatched to any gene: 3. The CDR3 length is 14 residues. The germline gives CDR1 SGHRS, CDR2 YFSETQ. This CDR3 is CASSHGTSGYEQYF. CDR3 nucleotides: TGCGCCAGCAGCCACGGGACTAGCGGGTACGAGCAGTACTTC. The whole variable domain, remainder taken from reference TRBV5-1 and TRBJ2-7, is KAGVTQTPRYLIKTRGQQVTLSCSPISGHRSVSWYQQTPGQGLQFLFEYFSETQRNKGNFPGRFSGRQFSNSRSEMNVSTLELGDSALYLCASSHGTSGYEQYFGPGTRLTVT.

V usage is TRBV29-1 and J usage is TRBJ1-2; TRBD1 might be the D (5 bases). CDR3 length: 10 amino acids. The V gene lost 8 bases and the J gene lost 3 bases, with 7 bases spanning the gap. Germline V lookup: CDR1 SQVTM, CDR2 ANQGSEA. CDR3 nucleotides: TGCAGCTTGACAGACTATGGCTACACCTTC. Translation: CSLTDYGYTF.

The chain is built from TRBV5-1 and TRBJ2-7; D may be TRBD2 (7 bases). Germline-derived CDR1 and CDR2 are SGHRS and YFSETQ. V was shortened by 4 bases and J by 5 bases, with 28 bases between the two germline ends. There are 18 residues in the CDR3. CDR3 residues: CASSPGHAIIAAGDEQYF. CDR3 sequence (DNA): TGCGCCAGCAGCCCGGGACATGCCATCATAGCTGCGGGGGACGAGCAGTACTTC.

V gene TRBV5-4 combines with J gene TRBJ1-3; no clear D. Trimming cost V 2 bases and J 3 bases, with 6 bases left between them. The V gene's germline CDR1 is SGHNT and CDR2 YYREEE (reference sequence). This CDR3 is 13 amino acids long. CDR3 nucleotides: TGTGCCAGCAGCTTAATAGATGGAAACACCATATATTTT. Translated, it gives CASSLIDGNTIYF.

Remarks on this clonotype: The junction and the germline gene differ at one end; a read error may be behind it. In DNA form, the CDR3 reads TGTGCCAGCAGCTTAGATAGCTTACAAGAGGCCCAGTACTTC. This gives the protein CASSLDSLQEAQYF. The J gene is TRBJ2-5, the V gene TRBV7-9, with D unclear. The CDR3 contains 14 residues. Germline assignment: CDR1 SEHNR and CDR2 FQNEAQ (reference sequence).

Comments on this clonotype: One junction end does not reproduce the germline sequence, and a read error may be involved. The chain joins TRBV5-4 to TRBJ2-7; the match to TRBD1 covers 7 bases. In germline, CDR1 is SGHNT, CDR2 YYREEE (reference sequence). The CDR3 is 15 amino acids. CDR3 sequence reads: CASSRSGTANYGHTF. The DNA of the CDR3 is TGTGCCAGCAGCAGATCCGGGACAGCTAACTATGGCCACACCTTC. The full variable domain, with the rest looked up from reference TRBV5-4 and TRBJ2-7, is ETGVTQSPTHLIKTRGQQVTLRCSSQSGHNTVSWYQQALGQGPQFIFQYYREEENGRGNFPPRFSGLQFPNYSSELNVNALELDDSALYLCASSRSGTANYGHTFGPGTRLTVT.

The table lists this clonotype with many counts. One junction end disagrees with the germline gene, perhaps due to a read error. This rearrangement joins TRBV10-3 to TRBJ2-5; 7 bases line up with TRBD2. The CDR3 has 16 amino acids. Germline loops: CDR1 ENHRY, CDR2 SYGVKD. The CDR3 loop reads CASSYGASGRGETQYF. DNA of the CDR3: TGTGCCAGCAGTTACGGGGCTAGCGGCCGGGGCGAGACCCAGTACTTC.

This clonotype was counted many times. The CDR3 DNA reads as TGTGCCAGCAGTCGTCCGCCGGGGAGGTATAGCAATCAGCCCCAGCATTTT. Protein product: CASSRPPGRYSNQPQHF. The chain is built from TRBV7-8 and TRBJ1-5; D not resolved. The CDR3 covers 17 residues. The germline gives CDR1 SGHVS, CDR2 FQNEAQ. V dropped 6 bases and J dropped 0 bases, with 18 bases sitting between them.

The chain employs TRBV20-1 and TRBJ2-7, with D tentatively TRBD1 or TRBD2 (6 bases each). Germline-derived CDR1 and CDR2 are DFQATT and SNEGSKA (reference sequence). There are 14 residues in the CDR3. V lost 3 bases and J lost 3, with 15 bases in between. CDR3 in amino acids: CSARGGIRFYEQYF. The DNA for the CDR3 is TGCAGTGCTAGGGGGGGCATCCGATTCTACGAGCAGTACTTC.

The sample holds many counts of this clonotype. The gene calls are TRBV7-2 and TRBJ1-3; D perhaps matches TRBD1 (5 bases). Trimming took 3 bases from V and 4 from J, leaving 7 bases between them. The germline CDR1 and CDR2 sequences are SGHTA and FQGNSA. The CDR3 has 13 residues. For the CDR3, the DNA is TGTGCCAGCAGCTTTTGGGGGGGAAACACCATATATTTT. This codes for CASSFWGGNTIYF.

V is TRBV12-3 or TRBV12-4 and J is TRBJ2-5; TRBD1 aligns across 9 bases. CDR3 size: 14 residues. Losses at the gene ends were 6 bases for V and 3 bases for J; bases not matched to a gene: 5. The CDR3 here is CASSDWTGEETQYF. Written as DNA, the CDR3 is TGTGCCAGCAGCGACTGGACAGGGGAAGAGACCCAGTACTTC.

This clonotype was observed many times. This chain links TRBV7-9 with TRBJ1-1, with a possible D match to TRBD1 (5 bases). There are 15 residues in the CDR3. V was shortened by 3 bases and J by 4 bases, with 15 bases between the two germline ends. Looked up from germline, CDR1 is SEHNR and CDR2 is FQNEAQ (reference sequence). CDR3 amino acids: CASSFTGGVRTEAFF. The CDR3 nucleotides read TGTGCCAGCAGCTTTACCGGAGGGGTTCGCACTGAAGCTTTCTTT.

The chain uses TRBV7-2 and TRBJ2-7; D possibly corresponds to TRBD1 (5 bases). CDR1 and CDR2 from the germline V gene are SGHTA and FQGNSA. Between the trimmed V and J ends, which lost 5 bases and 2 bases, there was a span of 13 bases. The CDR3 is made up of 14 amino acids. CDR3 nucleotide sequence: TGTGCCAGCAGCACGGACATCCTAACCTACGAGCAGTACTTC. Encoded protein: CASSTDILTYEQYF.

This clonotype was seen many times. The chain employs TRBV7-2 and TRBJ1-3; D remains ambiguous. Germline V gene data show CDR1 as SGHTA and CDR2 as FQGNSA. The CDR3 is 15 residues long. Between the trimmed V and J ends, which lost 1 base and 0 bases, there was a span of 7 bases. CDR3 residues: CASSLVKSSGNTIYF. The CDR3 DNA follows: TGTGCCAGCAGCTTAGTCAAGAGCTCTGGAAACACCATATATTTT. The complete variable domain, with remaining parts taken from reference TRBV7-2 and TRBJ1-3, reads GAGVSQSPSNKVTEKGKDVELRCDPISGHTALYWYRQSLGQGLEFLIYFQGNSAPDKSGLPSDRFSAERTGGSVSTLTIQRTQQEDSAVYLCASSLVKSSGNTIYFGEGSWLTVV.

The chain combines TRBV27 with TRBJ2-5; D unresolved. V was cut by 1 base and J by 4 bases, with 13 bases left in between. CDR3 length: 15 amino acids. CDR1 is MNHEY, CDR2 SMNVEV, per germline (reference sequence). CDR3 in amino acids: CASSLWASTGETQYF. The CDR3, as DNA: TGTGCCAGCAGTTTATGGGCCAGTACGGGAGAGACCCAGTACTTC.

This clonotype was detected ten times or more. This chain uses TRBV6-6 with TRBJ1-2; TRBD1 is a possible D gene (6 bases). V lost 5 bases to trimming and J lost 8 bases, with 15 bases between them. Germline lookup yields CDR1 MNHNY and CDR2 SVGAGI (reference sequence). CDR3 size: 13 residues. The CDR3 sequence: CASSSSGAGGYTF. The CDR3 DNA is TGTGCCAGCAGTAGCTCAGGGGCGGGGGGCTACACCTTC.

As DNA, the CDR3 is TGTGCCAGCATCGTCGGGACTAGCGGGGGGCTCAGCTCCTACGAGCAGTACTTC. Translation: CASIVGTSGGLSSYEQYF. The rearrangement uses TRBV2 and TRBJ2-7; 15 bases line up with TRBD2. This CDR3 comprises 18 residues. With 7 bases clipped from V and 0 bases from J, the junction kept 10 bases outside the gene matches. CDR1 and CDR2 from the germline V gene are SNHLY and FYNNEI.